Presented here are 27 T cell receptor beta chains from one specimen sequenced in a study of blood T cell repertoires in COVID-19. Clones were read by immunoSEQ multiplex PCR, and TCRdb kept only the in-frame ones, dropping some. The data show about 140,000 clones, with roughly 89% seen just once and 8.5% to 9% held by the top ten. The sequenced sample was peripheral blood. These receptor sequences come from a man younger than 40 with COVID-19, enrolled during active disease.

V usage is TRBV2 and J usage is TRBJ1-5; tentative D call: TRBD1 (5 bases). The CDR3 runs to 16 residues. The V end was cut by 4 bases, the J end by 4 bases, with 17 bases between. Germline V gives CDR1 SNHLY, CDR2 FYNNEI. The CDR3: CASSGTWGGDNQPQHF. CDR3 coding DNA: TGTGCCAGCAGTGGGACATGGGGGGGAGATAATCAGCCCCAGCATTTT.

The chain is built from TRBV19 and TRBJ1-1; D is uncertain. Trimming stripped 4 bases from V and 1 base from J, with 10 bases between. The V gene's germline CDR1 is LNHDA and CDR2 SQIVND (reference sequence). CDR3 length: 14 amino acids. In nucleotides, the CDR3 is TGTGCCAGTAGTACTCTGGCGGGGAACACTGAAGCTTTCTTT. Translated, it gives CASSTLAGNTEAFF.

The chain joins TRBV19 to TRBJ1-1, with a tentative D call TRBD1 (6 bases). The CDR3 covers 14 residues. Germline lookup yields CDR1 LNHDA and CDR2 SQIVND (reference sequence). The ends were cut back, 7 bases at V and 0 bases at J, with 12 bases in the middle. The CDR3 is CASIKQGLNTEAFF. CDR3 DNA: TGTGCCAGTATCAAACAGGGCTTGAACACTGAAGCTTTCTTT.

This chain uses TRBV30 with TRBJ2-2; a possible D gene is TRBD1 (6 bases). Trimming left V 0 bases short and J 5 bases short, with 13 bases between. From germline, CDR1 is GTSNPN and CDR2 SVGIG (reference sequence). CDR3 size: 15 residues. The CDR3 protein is CAWSVARGGTGELFF. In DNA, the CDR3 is TGTGCCTGGAGTGTAGCCAGGGGCGGGACCGGGGAGCTGTTTTTT.

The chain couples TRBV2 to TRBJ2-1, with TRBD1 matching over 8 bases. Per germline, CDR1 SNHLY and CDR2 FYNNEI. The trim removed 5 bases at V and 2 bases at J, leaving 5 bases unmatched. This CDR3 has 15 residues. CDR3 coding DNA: TGTGCCAGCAGTCGGACAGGGAGCCCCTACAATGAGCAGTTCTTC. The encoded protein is CASSRTGSPYNEQFF.

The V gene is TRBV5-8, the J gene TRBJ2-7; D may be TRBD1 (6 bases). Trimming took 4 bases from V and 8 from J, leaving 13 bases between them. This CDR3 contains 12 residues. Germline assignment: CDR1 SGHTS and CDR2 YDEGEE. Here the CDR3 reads CASSLTGQQQYF. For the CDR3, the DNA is TGTGCCAGCAGCCTGACAGGCCAGCAGCAGTACTTC.

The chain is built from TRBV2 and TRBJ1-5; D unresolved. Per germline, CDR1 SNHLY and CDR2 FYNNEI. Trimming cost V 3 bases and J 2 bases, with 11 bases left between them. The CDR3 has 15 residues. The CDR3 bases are TGTGCCAGCAGTGAGCGCGAGCAGGGCAATCAGCCCCAGCATTTT. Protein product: CASSEREQGNQPQHF.

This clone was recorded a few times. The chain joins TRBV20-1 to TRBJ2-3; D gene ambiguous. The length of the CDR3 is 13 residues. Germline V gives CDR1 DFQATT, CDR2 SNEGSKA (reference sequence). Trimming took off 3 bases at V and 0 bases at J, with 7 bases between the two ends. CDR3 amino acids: CSASPLSTDTQYF. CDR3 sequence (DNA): TGCAGTGCTAGTCCCCTCAGCACAGATACGCAGTATTTT.

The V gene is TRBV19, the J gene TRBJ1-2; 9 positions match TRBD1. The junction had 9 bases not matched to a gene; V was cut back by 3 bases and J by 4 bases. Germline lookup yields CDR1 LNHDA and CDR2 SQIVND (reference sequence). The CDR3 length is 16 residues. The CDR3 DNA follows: TGTGCCAGTAGTATGGCGTTGGGACAGGGTATCTATGGCTACACCTTC. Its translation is CASSMALGQGIYGYTF. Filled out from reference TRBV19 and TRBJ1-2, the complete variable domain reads DGGITQSPKYLFRKEGQNVTLSCEQNLNHDAMYWYRQDPGQGLRLIYYSQIVNDFQKGDIAEGYSVSREKKESFPLTVTSAQKNPTAFYLCASSMALGQGIYGYTFGSGTRLTVV.

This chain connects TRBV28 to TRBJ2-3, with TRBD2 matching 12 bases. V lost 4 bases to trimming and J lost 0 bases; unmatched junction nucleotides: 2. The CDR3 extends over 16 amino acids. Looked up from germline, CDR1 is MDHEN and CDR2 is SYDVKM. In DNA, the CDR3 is TGTGCCAGCAGTTCCGGGACTAGCGGGAGCACAGATACGCAGTATTTT. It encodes CASSSGTSGSTDTQYF.

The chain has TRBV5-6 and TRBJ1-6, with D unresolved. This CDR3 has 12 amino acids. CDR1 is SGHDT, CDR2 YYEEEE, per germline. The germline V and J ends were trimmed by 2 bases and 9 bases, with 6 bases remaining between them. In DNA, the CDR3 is TGTGCCAGCAGCTTTGCGGCTTCACCCCTCCACTTT. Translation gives CASSFAASPLHF. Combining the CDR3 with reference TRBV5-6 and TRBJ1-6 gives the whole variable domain DAGVTQSPTHLIKTRGQQVTLRCSPKSGHDTVSWYQQALGQGPQFIFQYYEEEERQRGNFPDRFSGHQFPNYSSELNVNALLLGDSALYLCASSFAASPLHFGNGTRLTVT.

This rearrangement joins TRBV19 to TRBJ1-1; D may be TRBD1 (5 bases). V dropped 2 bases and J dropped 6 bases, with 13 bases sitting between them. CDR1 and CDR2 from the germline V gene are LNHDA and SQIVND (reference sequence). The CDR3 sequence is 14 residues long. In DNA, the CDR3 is TGTGCCAGTAGTATAAAGAATCGGGGGGCTGAAGCTTTCTTT. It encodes CASSIKNRGAEAFF.

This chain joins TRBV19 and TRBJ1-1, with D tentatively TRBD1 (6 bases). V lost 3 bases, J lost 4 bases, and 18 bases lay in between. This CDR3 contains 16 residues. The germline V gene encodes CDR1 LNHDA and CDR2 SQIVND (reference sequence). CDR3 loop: CASSIRGGEGATEAFF. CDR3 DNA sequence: TGTGCCAGTAGTATCCGGGGGGGCGAAGGAGCCACTGAAGCTTTCTTT. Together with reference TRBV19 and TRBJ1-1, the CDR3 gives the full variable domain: DGGITQSPKYLFRKEGQNVTLSCEQNLNHDAMYWYRQDPGQGLRLIYYSQIVNDFQKGDIAEGYSVSREKKESFPLTVTSAQKNPTAFYLCASSIRGGEGATEAFFGQGTRLTVV.

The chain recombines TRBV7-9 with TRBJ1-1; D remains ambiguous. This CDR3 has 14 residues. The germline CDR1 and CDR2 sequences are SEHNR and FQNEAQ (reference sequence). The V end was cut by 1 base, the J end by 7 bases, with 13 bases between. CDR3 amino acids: CASSLEVAGIEAFF. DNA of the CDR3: TGTGCCAGCAGCTTAGAGGTAGCGGGGATTGAAGCTTTCTTT.

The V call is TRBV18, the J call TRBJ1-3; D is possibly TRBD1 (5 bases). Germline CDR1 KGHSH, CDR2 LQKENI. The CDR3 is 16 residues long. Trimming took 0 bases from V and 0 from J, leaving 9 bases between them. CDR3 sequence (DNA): TGTGCCAGCTCACCACCGGGGGGAGACTCTGGAAACACCATATATTTT. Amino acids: CASSPPGGDSGNTIYF.

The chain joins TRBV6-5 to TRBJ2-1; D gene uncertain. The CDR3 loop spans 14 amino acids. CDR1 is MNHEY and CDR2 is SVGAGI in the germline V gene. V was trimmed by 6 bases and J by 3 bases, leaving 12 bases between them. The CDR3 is CASRGEPRYNEQFF. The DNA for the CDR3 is TGTGCCAGCAGAGGAGAACCTCGCTACAATGAGCAGTTCTTC.

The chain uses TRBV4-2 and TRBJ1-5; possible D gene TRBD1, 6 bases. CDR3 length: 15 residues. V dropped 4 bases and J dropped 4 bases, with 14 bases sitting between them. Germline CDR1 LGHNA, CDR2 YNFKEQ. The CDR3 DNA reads TGTGCCAGCAGCCCCCAGGGGCGGTTGAATCAGCCCCAGCATTTT. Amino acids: CASSPQGRLNQPQHF.

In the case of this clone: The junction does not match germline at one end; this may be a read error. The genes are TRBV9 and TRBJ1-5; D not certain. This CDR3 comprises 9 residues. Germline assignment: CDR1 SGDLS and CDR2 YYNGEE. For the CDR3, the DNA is TGTGCCAGCATCGGCCGGGGTAGTTTT. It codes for CASIGRGSF.

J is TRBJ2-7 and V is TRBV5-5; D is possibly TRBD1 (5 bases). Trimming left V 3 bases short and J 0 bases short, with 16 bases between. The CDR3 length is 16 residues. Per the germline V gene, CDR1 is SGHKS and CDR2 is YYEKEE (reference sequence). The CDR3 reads CASSSGGAGASYEQYF. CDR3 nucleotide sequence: TGTGCCAGCAGCTCTGGTGGGGCAGGCGCCTCCTACGAGCAGTACTTC.

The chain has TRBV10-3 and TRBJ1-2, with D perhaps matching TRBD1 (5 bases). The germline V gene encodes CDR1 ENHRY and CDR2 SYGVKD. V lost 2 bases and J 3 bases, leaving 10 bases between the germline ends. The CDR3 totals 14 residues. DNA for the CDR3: TGTGCCATCAGTGAGCTAGGGGCCGACTATGGCTACACCTTC. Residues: CAISELGADYGYTF.

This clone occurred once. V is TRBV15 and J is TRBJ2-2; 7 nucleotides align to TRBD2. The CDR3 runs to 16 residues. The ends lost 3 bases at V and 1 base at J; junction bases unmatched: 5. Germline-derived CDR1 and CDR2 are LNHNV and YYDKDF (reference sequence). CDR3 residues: CATSSWSGKNTGELFF. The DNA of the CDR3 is TGTGCCACCAGCAGCTGGAGCGGGAAGAACACCGGGGAGCTGTTTTTT.

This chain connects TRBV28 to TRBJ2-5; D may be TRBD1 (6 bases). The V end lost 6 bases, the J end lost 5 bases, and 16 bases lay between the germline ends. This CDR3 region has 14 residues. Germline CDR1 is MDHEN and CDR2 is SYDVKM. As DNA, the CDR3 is TGTGCCAGCAGATTACAGGGCCTCTCGGAGACCCAGTACTTC. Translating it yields CASRLQGLSETQYF.

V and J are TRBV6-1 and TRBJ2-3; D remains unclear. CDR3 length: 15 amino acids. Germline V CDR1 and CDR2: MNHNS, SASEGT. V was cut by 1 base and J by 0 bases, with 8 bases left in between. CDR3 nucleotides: TGTGCCAGCAGTGAAGAACACCGTAGCACAGATACGCAGTATTTT. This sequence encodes CASSEEHRSTDTQYF.

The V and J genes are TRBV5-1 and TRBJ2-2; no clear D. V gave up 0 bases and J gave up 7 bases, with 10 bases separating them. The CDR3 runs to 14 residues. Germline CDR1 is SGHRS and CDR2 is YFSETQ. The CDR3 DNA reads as TGCGCCAGCAGCTTGGACAGATCAGGCGGGGAGCTGTTTTTT. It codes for CASSLDRSGGELFF.

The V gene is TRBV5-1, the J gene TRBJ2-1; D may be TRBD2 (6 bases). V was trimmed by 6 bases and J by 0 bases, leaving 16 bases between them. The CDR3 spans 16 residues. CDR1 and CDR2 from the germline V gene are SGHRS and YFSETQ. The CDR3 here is CASTGSLGGSYNEQFF. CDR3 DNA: TGCGCCAGCACGGGCTCCCTCGGGGGCTCCTACAATGAGCAGTTCTTC.

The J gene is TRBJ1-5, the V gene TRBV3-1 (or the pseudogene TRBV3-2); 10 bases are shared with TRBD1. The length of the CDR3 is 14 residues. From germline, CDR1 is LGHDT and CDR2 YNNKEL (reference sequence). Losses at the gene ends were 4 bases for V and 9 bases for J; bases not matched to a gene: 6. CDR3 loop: CASSPGTGELPQHF. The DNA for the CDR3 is TGTGCCAGCAGCCCAGGGACAGGGGAGCTGCCCCAGCATTTT.

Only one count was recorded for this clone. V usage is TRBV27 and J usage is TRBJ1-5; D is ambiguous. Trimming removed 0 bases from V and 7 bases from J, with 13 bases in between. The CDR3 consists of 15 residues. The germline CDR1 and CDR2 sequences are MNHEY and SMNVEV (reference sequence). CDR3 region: CASSLSSLGGQPQHF. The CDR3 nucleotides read TGTGCCAGCAGTTTATCTTCCCTGGGAGGGCAGCCCCAGCATTTT.